This entry concerns a single T cell receptor beta chain. What it binds is not known. The sequenced fragment ends 3 residues before the CDR3 boundary, so the rest is inferred from the germline J gene. The CDR3 spans 17 residues. Germline values: CDR1 MRHNA, CDR2 SNTAGT. The sample originates from a study of T cells in women clearing cervical HPV infection. Study-level results: TRBV6-7 relative abundance averaged roughly 0.1% in cases and 0.16% in controls.

The repertoire was sequenced with immunoSEQ multiplex PCR; TCRdb's copy has only in-frame clones and lacks some. In all, the sample yields about 37,000 clones. The sequence was collected from a woman between 18 and 70 years old with a cervical HPV16 infection that either progressed to CIN3+ or cleared (not recorded which). The sample comprised blood buffy coat. The gene calls are TRBV6-4 and TRBJ1-2; D perhaps matches TRBD1 (6 bases). The CDR3 sequence: CASSDWGAGGSRGGYTF. The sequenced part of the CDR3 DNA is TGTGCCAGCAGTGACTGGGGAGCGGGGGGCTCCCGAGGCGGC.